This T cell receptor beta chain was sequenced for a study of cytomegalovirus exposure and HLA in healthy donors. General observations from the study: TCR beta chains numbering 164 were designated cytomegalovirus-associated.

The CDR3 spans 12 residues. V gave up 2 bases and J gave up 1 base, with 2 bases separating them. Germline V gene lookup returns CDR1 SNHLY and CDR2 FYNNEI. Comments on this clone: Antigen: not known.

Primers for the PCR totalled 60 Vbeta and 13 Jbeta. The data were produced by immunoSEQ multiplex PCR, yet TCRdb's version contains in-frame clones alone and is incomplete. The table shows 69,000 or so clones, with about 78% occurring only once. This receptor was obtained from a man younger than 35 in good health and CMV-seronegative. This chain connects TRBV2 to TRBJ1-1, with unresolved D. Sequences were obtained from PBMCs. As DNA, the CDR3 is TGTGCCAGCAGTGAACAGAACACTGAAGCTTTCTTT. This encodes CASSEQNTEAFF.